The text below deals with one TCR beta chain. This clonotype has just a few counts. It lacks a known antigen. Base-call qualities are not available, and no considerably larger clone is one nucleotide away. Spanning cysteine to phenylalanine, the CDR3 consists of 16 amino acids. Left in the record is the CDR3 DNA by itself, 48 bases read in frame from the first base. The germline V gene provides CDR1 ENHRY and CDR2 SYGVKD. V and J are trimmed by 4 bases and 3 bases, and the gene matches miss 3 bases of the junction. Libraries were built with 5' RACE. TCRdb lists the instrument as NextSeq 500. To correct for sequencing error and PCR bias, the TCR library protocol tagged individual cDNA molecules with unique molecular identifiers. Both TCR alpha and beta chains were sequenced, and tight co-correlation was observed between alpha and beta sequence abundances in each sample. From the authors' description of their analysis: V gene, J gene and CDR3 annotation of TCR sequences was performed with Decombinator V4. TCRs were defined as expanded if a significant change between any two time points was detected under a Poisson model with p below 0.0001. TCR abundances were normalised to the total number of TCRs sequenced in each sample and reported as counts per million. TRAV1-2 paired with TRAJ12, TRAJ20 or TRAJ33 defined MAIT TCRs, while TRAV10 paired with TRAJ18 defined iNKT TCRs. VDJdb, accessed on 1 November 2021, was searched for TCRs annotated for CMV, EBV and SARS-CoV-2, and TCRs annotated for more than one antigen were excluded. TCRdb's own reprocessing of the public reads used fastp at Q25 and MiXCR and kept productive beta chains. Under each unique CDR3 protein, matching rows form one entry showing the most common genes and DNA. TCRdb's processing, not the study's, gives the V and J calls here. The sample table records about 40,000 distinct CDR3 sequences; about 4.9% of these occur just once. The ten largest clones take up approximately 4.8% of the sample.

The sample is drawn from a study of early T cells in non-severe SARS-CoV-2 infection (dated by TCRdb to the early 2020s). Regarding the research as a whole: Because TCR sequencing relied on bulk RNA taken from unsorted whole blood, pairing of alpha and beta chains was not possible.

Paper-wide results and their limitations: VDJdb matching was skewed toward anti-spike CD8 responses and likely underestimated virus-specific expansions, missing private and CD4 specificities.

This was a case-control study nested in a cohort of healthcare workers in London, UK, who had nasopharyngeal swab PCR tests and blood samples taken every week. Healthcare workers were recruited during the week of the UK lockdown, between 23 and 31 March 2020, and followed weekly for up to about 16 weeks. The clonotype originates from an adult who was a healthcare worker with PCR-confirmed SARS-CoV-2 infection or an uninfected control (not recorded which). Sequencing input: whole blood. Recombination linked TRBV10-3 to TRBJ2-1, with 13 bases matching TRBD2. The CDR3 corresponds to CAISAGLAGDYNEQFF. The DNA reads TGTGCCATCAGTGCAGGACTAGCGGGAGACTACAATGAGCAGTTCTTC.